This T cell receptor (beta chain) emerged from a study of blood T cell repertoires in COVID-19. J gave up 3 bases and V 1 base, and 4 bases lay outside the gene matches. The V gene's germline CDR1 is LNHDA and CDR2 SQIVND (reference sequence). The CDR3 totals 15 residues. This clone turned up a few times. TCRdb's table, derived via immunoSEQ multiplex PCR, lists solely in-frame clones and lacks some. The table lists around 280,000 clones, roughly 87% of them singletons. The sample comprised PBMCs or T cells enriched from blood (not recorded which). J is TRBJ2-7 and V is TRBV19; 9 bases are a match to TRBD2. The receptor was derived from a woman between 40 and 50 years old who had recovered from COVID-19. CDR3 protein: CASSIGGSGSYEQYF. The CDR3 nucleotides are TGTGCCAGTAGTATAGGGGGTAGCGGGAGCTACGAGCAGTACTTC.